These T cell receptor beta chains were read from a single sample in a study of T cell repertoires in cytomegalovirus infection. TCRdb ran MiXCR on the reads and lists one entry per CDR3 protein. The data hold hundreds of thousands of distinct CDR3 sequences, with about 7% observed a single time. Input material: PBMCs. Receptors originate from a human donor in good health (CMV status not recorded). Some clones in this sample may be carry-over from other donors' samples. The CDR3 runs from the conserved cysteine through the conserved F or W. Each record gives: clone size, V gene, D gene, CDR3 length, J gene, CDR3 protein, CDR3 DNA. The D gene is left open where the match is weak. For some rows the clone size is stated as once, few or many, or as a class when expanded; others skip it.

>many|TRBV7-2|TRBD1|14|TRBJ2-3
CASSYGQGPDTQYF
TGTGCCAGCAGCTATGGACAGGGGCCAGATACGCAGTATTTT
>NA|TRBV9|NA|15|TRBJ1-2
CASSVGARTSDGYTF
TGTGCCAGCAGCGTCGGGGCGAGGACCTCGGACGGCTACACCTTC
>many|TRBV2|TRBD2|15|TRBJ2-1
CASSERTSGADEQFF
TGTGCCAGCAGTGAAAGGACTAGCGGGGCCGATGAGCAGTTCTTC
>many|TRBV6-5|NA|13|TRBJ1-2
CASSYSDGGGYTF
TGTGCCAGCAGTTACTCGGACGGGGGTGGCTACACCTTC
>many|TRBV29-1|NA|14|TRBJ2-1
CSVVGPAAMNEQFF
TGCAGCGTTGTTGGGCCAGCGGCCATGAATGAGCAGTTCTTC
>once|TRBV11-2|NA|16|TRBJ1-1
CASSLDNDRRNTEAFF
TGTGCCAGCAGCTTAGATAACGACAGAAGGAACACTGAAGCTTTCTTT
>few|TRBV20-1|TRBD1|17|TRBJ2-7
CSARGRTGQGVSYEQYF
TGCAGTGCTAGAGGTCGAACGGGACAGGGTGTCTCCTACGAGCAGTACTTC
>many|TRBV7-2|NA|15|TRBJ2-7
CASTPRGGLNVEQYF
TGTGCCAGCACCCCCAGGGGGGGGCTGAATGTCGAGCAGTACTTC
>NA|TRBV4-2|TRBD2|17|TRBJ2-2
CASSQASGGANTGELFF
TGTGCCAGCAGCCAAGCTAGCGGGGGGGCTAACACCGGGGAGCTGTTTTTT
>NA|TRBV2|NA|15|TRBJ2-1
CASSLQGGSYNEQFF
TGTGCCAGCAGCTTACAGGGGGGGTCCTACAATGAGCAGTTCTTC
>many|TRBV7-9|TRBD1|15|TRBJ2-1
CASSRGQGRDNEQFF
TGTGCCAGCAGCCGAGGACAGGGGAGAGACAATGAGCAGTTCTTC
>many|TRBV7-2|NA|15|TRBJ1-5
CASSLAEQGNQPQHF
TGTGCCAGCAGCTTAGCGGAGCAGGGTAATCAGCCCCAGCATTTT
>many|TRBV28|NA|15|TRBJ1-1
CASSFKGLGNTEAFF
TGTGCCAGCAGTTTTAAGGGGCTGGGGAACACTGAAGCTTTCTTT
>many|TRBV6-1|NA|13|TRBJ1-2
CASRVRDGLGYTF
TGTGCCAGCAGGGTCCGGGACGGACTCGGCTACACCTTC
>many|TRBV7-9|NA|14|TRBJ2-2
CASSPSDYTGELFF
TGTGCCAGCAGCCCCAGCGATTACACCGGGGAGCTGTTTTTT
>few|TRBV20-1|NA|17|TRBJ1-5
CSARDATGTPSNQPQHF
TGCAGTGCTAGAGATGCAACCGGGACACCGAGCAATCAGCCCCAGCATTTT
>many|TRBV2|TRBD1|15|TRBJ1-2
CASRVGTGKDYGYTF
TGTGCCAGCAGAGTAGGGACAGGGAAGGACTATGGCTACACCTTC
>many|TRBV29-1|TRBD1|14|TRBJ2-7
CSVSGQGVTYEQYF
TGCAGCGTTTCGGGACAGGGGGTGACCTACGAGCAGTACTTC
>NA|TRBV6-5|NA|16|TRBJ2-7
CASSVSGTGERYEQYF
TGTGCCAGCAGTGTCTCCGGGACCGGGGAGAGATACGAGCAGTACTTC
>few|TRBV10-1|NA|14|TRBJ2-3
CASSEPGHTDTQYF
TGCGCCAGCAGTGAGCCGGGACACACAGATACGCAGTATTTT
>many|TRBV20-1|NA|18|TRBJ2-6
CSARSLGGPSSGANVLTF
TGCAGTGCTCGATCTTTGGGGGGCCCCAGCTCTGGGGCCAACGTCCTGACTTTC
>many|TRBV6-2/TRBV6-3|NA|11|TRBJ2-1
CASSGPSEQFF
TGTGCCAGCAGTGGCCCGAGTGAGCAGTTCTTC
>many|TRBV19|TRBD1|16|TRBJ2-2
CATTGGAGRSTGELFF
TGTGCCACTACAGGGGGCGCGGGGAGAAGCACCGGGGAGCTGTTTTTT
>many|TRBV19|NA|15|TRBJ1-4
CASSIVAGAREKLFF
TGTGCCAGTAGTATAGTTGCGGGGGCAAGAGAAAAACTGTTTTTT
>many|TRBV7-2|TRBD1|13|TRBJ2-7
CASSRDREGEQYF
TGTGCCAGCAGCCGGGACAGGGAAGGAGAGCAGTACTTC
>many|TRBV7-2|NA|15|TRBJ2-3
CASSNWRGWTDTQYF
TGTGCCAGCTCTAATTGGAGGGGGTGGACAGATACGCAGTATTTT
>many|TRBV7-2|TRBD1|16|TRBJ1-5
CASSSGTGVLKQPQHF
TGTGCCAGCAGCTCGGGGACAGGGGTCTTAAAGCAGCCCCAGCATTTT
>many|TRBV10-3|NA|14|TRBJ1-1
CAISGGGRSPEAFF
TGTGCCATCTCCGGTGGGGGGCGAAGCCCTGAAGCTTTCTTT
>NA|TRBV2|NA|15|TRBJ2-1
CASRRGGADLNEQFF
TGTGCCAGCAGGAGGGGGGGAGCCGACCTGAATGAGCAGTTCTTC
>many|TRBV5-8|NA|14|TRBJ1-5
CASSLGAGGMAQHF
TGTGCCAGCAGCCTGGGGGCAGGTGGTATGGCCCAGCATTTT
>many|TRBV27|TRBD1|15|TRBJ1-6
CASSTQGQGNSPLHF
TGTGCCAGCAGTACCCAGGGACAGGGGAACTCACCCCTCCACTTT